This TCR beta chain was captured in a study of T cell changes during pregnancy in multiple sclerosis (dated by TCRdb to the late 2010s). Regarding the research as a whole: Changes in the T cell repertoire over the course of pregnancy were examined in this study in women with multiple sclerosis.

Library method: the immunoSEQ multiplex PCR assay. TCRdb holds this immuneACCESS table with in-frame rearrangements only. Some clones are missing; in checked studies, unresolved V genes explain under half, and the rest has no known cause. Within this sample are 50,000 to 65,000 clones, with approximately 93% of them counted one time only. Jointly, the top ten make up 2.5% to 3.5% of the sample. V is reduced by 6 bases and J by 8 bases, leaving a spacing of 13 bases between them. The CDR3 spans 12 residues, from the cysteine through the phenylalanine. Just the 36-base CDR3 DNA is kept, in frame starting at base 1. As encoded in the germline V gene (reference sequence), CDR1 is LNHDA while CDR2 is SQIVND. Comment on this clone: Its antigen is not yet known. Base quality data are lacking; no much larger clone is found one base away.

The receptor chain draws on TRBV19 and TRBJ1-2, and perhaps TRBD1 as D gene, on 6 matching bases. Sequenced here: CD8+ T cells from peripheral blood mononuclear cells, sampled in the second trimester of pregnancy. The TCR sequence derives from a female donor with multiple sclerosis, enrolled in a pregnancy study. For the CDR3, the sequence is CASSIGGQGYTF. The nucleotide sequence reads TGTGCCAGTAGCATCGGGGGGCAGGGCTACACCTTC.